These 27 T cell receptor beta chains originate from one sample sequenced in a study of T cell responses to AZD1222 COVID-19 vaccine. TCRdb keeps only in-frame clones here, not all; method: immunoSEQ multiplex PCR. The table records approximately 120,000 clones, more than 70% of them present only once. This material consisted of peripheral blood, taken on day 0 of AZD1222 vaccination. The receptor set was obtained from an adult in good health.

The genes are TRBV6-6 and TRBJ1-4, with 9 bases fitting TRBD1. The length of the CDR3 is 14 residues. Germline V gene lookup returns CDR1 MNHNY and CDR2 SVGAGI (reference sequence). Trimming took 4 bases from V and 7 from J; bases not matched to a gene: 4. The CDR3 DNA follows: TGTGCCAGCAGTTGGGGACAGGGAAGTGAAAAACTGTTTTTT. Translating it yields CASSWGQGSEKLFF.

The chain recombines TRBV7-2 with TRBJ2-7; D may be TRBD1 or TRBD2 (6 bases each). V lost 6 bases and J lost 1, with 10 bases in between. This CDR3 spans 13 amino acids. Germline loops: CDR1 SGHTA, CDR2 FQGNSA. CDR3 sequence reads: CASRSGASYEQYF. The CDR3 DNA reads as TGTGCCAGCAGGTCGGGGGCTTCCTACGAGCAGTACTTC. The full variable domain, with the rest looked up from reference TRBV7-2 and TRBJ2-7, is GAGVSQSPSNKVTEKGKDVELRCDPISGHTALYWYRQSLGQGLEFLIYFQGNSAPDKSGLPSDRFSAERTGGSVSTLTIQRTQQEDSAVYLCASRSGASYEQYFGPGTRLTVT.

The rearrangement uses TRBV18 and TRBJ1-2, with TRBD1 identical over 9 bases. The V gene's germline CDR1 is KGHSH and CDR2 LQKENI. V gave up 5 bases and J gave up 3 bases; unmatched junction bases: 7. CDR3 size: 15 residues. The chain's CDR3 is CASSITDRGYYGYTF. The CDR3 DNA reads TGTGCCAGCTCAATAACTGACAGGGGGTACTATGGCTACACCTTC. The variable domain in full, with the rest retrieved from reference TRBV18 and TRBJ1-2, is NAGVMQNPRHLVRRRGQEARLRCSPMKGHSHVYWYRQLPEEGLKFMVYLQKENIIDESGMPKERFSAEFPKEGPSILRIQQVVRGDSAAYFCASSITDRGYYGYTFGSGTRLTVV.

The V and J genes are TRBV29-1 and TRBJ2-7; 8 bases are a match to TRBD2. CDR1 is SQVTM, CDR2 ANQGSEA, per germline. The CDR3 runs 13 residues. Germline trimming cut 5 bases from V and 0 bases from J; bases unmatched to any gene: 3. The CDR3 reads CSVSGGRSYEQYF. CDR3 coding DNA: TGCAGCGTTAGCGGGGGCCGCTCCTACGAGCAGTACTTC.

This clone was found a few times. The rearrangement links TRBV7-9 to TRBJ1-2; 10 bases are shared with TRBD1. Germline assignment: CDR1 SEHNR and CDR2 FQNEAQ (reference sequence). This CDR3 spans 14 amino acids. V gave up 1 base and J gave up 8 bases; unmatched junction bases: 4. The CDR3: CASSLEGQGTGYTF. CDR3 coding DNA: TGTGCCAGCAGCTTAGAGGGACAGGGGACGGGCTACACCTTC.

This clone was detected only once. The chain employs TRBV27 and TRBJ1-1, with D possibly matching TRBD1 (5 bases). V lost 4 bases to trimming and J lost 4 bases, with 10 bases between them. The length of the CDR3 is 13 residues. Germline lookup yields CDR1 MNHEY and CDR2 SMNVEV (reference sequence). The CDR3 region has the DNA TGTGCCAGCAGTTCGGGGGTTGGCACTGAAGCTTTCTTT. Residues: CASSSGVGTEAFF.

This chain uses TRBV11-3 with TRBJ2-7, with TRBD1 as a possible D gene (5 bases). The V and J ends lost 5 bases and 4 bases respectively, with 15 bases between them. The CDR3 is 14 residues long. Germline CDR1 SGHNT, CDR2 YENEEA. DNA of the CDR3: TGTGCCAGCAGCCTAGGTGGGCAGGGATACGAGCAGTACTTC. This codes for CASSLGGQGYEQYF.

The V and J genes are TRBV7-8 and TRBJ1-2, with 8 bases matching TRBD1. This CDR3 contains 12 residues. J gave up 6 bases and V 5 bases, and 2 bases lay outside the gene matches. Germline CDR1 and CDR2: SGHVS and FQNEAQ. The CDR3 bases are TGTGCCAGCAGCCAGACAGGGGATGGCTACACCTTC. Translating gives CASSQTGDGYTF.

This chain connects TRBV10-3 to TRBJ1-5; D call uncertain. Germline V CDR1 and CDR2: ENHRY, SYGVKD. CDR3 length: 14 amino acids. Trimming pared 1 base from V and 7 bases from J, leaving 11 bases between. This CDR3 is CAISEFSVDQPQHF. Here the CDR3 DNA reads TGTGCCATCAGTGAGTTTAGCGTGGACCAGCCCCAGCATTTT.

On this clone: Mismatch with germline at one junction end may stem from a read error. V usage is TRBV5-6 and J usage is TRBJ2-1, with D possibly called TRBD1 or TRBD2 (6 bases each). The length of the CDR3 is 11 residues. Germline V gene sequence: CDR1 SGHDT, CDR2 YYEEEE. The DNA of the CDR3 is TGTGCCAGCAGCTGGGACGGGGGCCCGATCTTC. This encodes CASSWDGGPIF.

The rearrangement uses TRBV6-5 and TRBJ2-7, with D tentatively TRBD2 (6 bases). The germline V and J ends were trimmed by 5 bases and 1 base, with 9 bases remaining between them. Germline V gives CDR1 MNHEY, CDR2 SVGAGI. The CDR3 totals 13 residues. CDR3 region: CASSPSGSYEQYV. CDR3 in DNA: TGTGCCAGCAGTCCGAGCGGGTCCTACGAGCAGTACGTC.

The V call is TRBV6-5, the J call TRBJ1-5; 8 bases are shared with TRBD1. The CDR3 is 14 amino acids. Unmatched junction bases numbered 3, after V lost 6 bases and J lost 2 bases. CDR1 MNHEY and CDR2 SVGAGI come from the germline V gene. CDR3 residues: CASSLDRGNQPQHF. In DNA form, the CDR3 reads TGTGCCAGCAGCTTGGACAGGGGCAATCAGCCCCAGCATTTT.

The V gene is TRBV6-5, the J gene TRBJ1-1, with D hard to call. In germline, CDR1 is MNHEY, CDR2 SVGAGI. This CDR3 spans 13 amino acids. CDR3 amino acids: CDSRREPNTEAFF. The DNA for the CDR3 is TGTGATAGCCGCCGAGAACCAAACACTGAAGCTTTCTTT.

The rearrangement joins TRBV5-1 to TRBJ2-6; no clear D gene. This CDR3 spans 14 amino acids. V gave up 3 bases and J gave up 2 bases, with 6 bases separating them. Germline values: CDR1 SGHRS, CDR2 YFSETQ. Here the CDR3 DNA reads TGCGCCAGCAGCTCCTTTCCTGGGGCCAACGTCCTGACTTTC. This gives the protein CASSSFPGANVLTF.

The DNA for the CDR3 is TGTGCCATCAGTGATTCCCCTGGTGGGACAGGGGGTGAAAAACTGTTTTTT. It specifies CAISDSPGGTGGEKLFF. V is TRBV10-3 and J is TRBJ1-4; 11 positions agree with TRBD1. The germline gives CDR1 ENHRY, CDR2 SYGVKD. CDR3 length: 17 residues. V gave up 3 bases and J gave up 7 bases; unmatched junction bases: 10.

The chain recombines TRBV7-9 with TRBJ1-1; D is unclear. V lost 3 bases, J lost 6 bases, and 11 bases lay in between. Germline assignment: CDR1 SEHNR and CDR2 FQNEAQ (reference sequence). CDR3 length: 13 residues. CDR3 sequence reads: CASSFGLPAEAFF. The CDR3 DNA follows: TGTGCCAGCAGCTTTGGTCTCCCGGCTGAAGCTTTCTTT.

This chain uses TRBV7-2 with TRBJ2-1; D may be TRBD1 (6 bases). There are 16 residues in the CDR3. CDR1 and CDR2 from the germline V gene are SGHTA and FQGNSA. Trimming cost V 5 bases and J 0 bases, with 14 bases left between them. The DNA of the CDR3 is TGTGCCAGCAGCCCGAGGACAGTGAGCTCCTACAATGAGCAGTTCTTC. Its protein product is CASSPRTVSSYNEQFF.

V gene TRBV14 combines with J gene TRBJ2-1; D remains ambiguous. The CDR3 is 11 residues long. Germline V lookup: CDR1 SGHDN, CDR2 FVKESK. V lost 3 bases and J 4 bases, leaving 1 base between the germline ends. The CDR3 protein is CASSHYNEQFF. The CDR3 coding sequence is TGTGCCAGCAGCCATTACAATGAGCAGTTCTTC.

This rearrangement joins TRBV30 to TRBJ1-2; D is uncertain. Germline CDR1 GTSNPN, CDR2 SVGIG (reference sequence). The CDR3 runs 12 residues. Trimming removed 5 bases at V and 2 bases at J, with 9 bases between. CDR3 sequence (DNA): TGTGCCTGGGAGCATGGGAACTATGGCTACACCTTC. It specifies CAWEHGNYGYTF.

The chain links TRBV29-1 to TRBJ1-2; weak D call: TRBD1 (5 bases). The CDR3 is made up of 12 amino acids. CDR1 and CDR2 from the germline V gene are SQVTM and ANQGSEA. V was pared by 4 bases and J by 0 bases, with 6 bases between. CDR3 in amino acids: CSVGGSNYGYTF. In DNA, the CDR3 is TGCAGCGTTGGGGGGTCTAACTATGGCTACACCTTC.

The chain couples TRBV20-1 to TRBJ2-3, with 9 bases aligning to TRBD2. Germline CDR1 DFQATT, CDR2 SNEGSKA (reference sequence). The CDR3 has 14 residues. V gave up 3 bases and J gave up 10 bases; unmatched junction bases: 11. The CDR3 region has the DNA TGCAGTGCTAGTAAAACTAGCGGGCTCCAGGCGCAGTATTTT. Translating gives CSASKTSGLQAQYF.

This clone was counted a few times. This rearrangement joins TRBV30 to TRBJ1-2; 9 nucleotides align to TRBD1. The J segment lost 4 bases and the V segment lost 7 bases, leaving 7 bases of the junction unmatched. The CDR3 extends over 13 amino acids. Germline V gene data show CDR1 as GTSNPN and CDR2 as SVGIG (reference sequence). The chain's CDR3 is CAYQGDRVYGYTF. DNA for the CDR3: TGTGCCTACCAAGGGGACAGGGTCTATGGCTACACCTTC.

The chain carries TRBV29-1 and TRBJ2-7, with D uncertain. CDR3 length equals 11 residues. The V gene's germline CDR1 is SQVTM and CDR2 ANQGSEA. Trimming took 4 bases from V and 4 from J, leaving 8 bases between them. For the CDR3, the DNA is TGCAGCGTTGTCCTGGGATACGAGCAGTACTTC. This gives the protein CSVVLGYEQYF.

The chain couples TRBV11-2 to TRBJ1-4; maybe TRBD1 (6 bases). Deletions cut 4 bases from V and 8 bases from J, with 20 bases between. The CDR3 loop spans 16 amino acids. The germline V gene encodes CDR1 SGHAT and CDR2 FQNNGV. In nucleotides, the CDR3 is TGTGCCAGCAGCTCGTACACAGGGCGGCGCAGGGAAAAACTGTTTTTT. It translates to CASSSYTGRRREKLFF.

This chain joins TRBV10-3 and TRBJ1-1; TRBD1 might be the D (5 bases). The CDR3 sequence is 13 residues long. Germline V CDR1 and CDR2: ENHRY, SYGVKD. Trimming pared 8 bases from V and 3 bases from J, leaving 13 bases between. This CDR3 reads CAIGPRGDTEAFF. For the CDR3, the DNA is TGTGCCATCGGCCCGCGGGGGGACACTGAAGCTTTCTTT.

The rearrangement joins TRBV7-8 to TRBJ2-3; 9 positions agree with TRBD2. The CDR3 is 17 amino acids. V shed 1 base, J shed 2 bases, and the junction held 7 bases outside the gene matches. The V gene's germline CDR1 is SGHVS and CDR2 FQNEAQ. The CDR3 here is CASSLEVLAGITDTQYF. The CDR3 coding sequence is TGTGCCAGCAGCTTAGAGGTCCTAGCGGGGATCACAGATACGCAGTATTTT.

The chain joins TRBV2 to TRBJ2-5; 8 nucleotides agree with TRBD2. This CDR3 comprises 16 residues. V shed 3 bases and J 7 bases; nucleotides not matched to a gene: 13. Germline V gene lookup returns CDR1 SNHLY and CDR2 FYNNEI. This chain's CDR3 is CASSDVGLAGRGTQYF. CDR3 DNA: TGTGCCAGCAGTGACGTAGGACTAGCAGGACGGGGGACCCAGTACTTC. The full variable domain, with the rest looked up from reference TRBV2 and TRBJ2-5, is EPEVTQTPSHQVTQMGQEVILRCVPISNHLYFYWYRQILGQKVEFLVSFYNNEISEKSEIFDDQFSVERPDGSNFTLKIRSTKLEDSAMYFCASSDVGLAGRGTQYFGPGTRLLVL.